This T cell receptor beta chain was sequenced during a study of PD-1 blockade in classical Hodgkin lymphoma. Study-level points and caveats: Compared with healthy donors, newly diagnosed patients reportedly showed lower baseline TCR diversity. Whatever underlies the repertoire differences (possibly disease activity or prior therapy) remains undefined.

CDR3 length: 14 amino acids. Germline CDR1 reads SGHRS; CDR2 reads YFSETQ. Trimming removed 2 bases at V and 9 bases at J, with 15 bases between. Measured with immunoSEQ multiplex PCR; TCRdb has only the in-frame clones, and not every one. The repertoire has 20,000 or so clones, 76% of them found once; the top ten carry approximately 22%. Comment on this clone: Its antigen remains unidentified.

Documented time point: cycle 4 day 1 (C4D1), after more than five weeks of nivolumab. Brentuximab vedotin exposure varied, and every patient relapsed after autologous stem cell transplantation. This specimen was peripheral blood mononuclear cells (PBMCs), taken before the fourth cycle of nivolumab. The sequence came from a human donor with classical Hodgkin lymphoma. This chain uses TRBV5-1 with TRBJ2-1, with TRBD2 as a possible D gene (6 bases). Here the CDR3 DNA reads TGCGCCAGCAGCTTCGGGAGTTCTTCGGGTGAGCAGTTCTTC. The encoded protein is CASSFGSSSGEQFF.